This T cell receptor (beta chain) was sequenced in a study of technical replicates of blood from a few donors. The CDR3 has 15 amino acids. Trimming removed 5 bases at V and 0 bases at J, with 15 bases between. Germline CDR1 and CDR2: SGHNT and YYREEE (reference sequence). Repertoires were generated with immunoSEQ multiplex PCR, while TCRdb's copy carries only in-frame clones and drops some. The top ten clones hold 0.2% to 0.25% of a sample with around 100,000 clones, over 95% of them seen once. The chain recombines TRBV5-4 with TRBJ2-7, with D maybe TRBD2 (7 bases). The sequenced material came from T cells isolated from PBMCs. The receptor comes from a human donor in good health. The CDR3 sequence is CASSLGGQSSYEQYF. The DNA for the CDR3 is TGTGCCAGCAGTCTGGGGGGGCAGAGCTCCTACGAGCAGTACTTC.